A single T cell receptor beta chain is shown here with its context. This may come from a read error, since a much larger clone is one base off. The sample originates from a study of blood T cells in healthy people across ages. The germline V gene has CDR1 DFQATT and CDR2 SNEGSKA (reference sequence). CDR3 size: 14 residues. Trimming pared 1 base from V and 8 bases from J, leaving 17 bases between. The use of a sample-barcoded 5' primer and a J-beta primer mix characterized a second PCR of about 6 to 11 cycles. The template-switch adaptor was a 5' adaptor with 12 random nucleotides. It tagged each cDNA molecule. TCRdb recomputed calls from the 5' RACE reads with MiXCR, one row per CDR3 protein. The data show 1.5 million or so distinct CDR3 sequences, with 42% seen just once and about 4% held by the top ten.

The genes are TRBV20-1 and TRBJ1-2, with a possible D match to TRBD1 (5 bases). Sequences were obtained from blood. The receptor was isolated from a woman between 18 and 29 years old in good health. CDR3 region: CSARASGLTGGYTF. Written as DNA, the CDR3 is TGCAGTGCTAGAGCGTCGGGACTTACGGGGGGCTACACCTTC.